This TCR beta chain stems from a study of STAT5B mutations in CD4+ large granular lymphocyte leukemia. About this clone: Its antigen is unknown.

CDR1 is SGHDT, CDR2 YYEEEE, per germline. Losses at the gene ends were 2 bases for V and 3 bases for J; bases not matched to a gene: 1. The CDR3 contains 13 residues. General observations from the study: Main leukemic clonotypes were patient-specific, but roughly 26% appeared at low frequency elsewhere. Data were not HLA-matched across samples.

Clones were read by immunoSEQ multiplex PCR, and TCRdb kept only the in-frame ones, dropping some. This repertoire shows roughly 23,000 clones, 82% found once; its top ten account for 8.6%. This clonotype was sampled from a human donor in good health. Specimen: CD4+ T cells from blood buffy coats. This chain joins TRBV5-6 and TRBJ2-5; 7 nucleotides agree with TRBD1. CDR3 sequence reads: CASSFGTEETQYF. CDR3 DNA sequence: TGTGCCAGCAGCTTCGGGACAGAAGAGACCCAGTACTTC.